Listed here are 5 T cell receptor beta chains from one sample, sequenced in a study of T cells after yellow fever vaccination. TCRdb redid the calling of the 5' RACE reads with MiXCR, one entry per CDR3 protein. The data show over 100,000 distinct CDR3 sequences, around 8% seen once. Sequenced here: CD8+ T cells sorted from PBMCs, sampled 45 days after the yellow fever booster vaccination. These receptors all stem from a young man who received the YFV17D yellow fever vaccine.

In this sample, this clonotype turned up many times. The chain recombines TRBV20-1 with TRBJ2-4; D gene ambiguous. CDR3 length: 15 amino acids. Trimming pared 6 bases from V and 3 bases from J, leaving 18 bases between. Germline values: CDR1 DFQATT, CDR2 SNEGSKA (reference sequence). The DNA for the CDR3 is TGCAGTGCCGTGGGTTGGGCGGTGAGCAAAAACATTCAGTACTTC. The encoded protein is CSAVGWAVSKNIQYF.

This clonotype was counted ten times or more. CDR3 amino acids: CASLGLAGGNEQFF. CDR3 coding DNA: TGTGCCAGTCTGGGACTAGCGGGGGGGAATGAGCAGTTCTTC. The V call is TRBV6-2 or TRBV6-3, the J call TRBJ2-1; 16 nucleotides line up with TRBD2. The J segment lost 7 bases and the V segment lost 9 bases, leaving 3 bases of the junction unmatched. Germline CDR1 and CDR2: MNHEY and SVGEGT. The CDR3 consists of 14 residues.

In its sample, this clonotype was seen a few times. This chain joins TRBV6-5 and TRBJ2-2; TRBD1 is a possible D gene (7 bases). The germline CDR1 and CDR2 sequences are MNHEY and SVGAGI. CDR3 length: 17 amino acids. Trimming cost V 2 bases and J 4 bases, with 17 bases left between them. The CDR3 spells CASSYLGGGLSTGELFF. CDR3 coding DNA: TGTGCCAGCAGTTACCTCGGAGGGGGCCTTAGCACCGGGGAGCTGTTTTTT.

This clonotype was picked up many times. The CDR3 reads CASSSPDRGDEQFF. As DNA, the CDR3 is TGTGCCAGCAGTTCACCGGACAGGGGAGATGAGCAGTTCTTC. The chain combines TRBV12-3 or TRBV12-4 with TRBJ2-1, with 9 bases matching TRBD1. The length of the CDR3 is 14 residues. V gave up 4 bases and J gave up 8 bases; unmatched junction bases: 6.

This chain uses TRBV9 with TRBJ2-7, with a tentative D call TRBD2 (6 bases). CDR1 is SGDLS and CDR2 is YYNGEE in the germline V gene. V lost 3 bases to trimming and J lost 1 base, with 14 bases between them. The CDR3 spans 15 residues. The CDR3: CASSGGSSASYEQYF. CDR3 coding DNA: TGTGCCAGCAGCGGTGGGTCTAGCGCTTCCTACGAGCAGTACTTC.